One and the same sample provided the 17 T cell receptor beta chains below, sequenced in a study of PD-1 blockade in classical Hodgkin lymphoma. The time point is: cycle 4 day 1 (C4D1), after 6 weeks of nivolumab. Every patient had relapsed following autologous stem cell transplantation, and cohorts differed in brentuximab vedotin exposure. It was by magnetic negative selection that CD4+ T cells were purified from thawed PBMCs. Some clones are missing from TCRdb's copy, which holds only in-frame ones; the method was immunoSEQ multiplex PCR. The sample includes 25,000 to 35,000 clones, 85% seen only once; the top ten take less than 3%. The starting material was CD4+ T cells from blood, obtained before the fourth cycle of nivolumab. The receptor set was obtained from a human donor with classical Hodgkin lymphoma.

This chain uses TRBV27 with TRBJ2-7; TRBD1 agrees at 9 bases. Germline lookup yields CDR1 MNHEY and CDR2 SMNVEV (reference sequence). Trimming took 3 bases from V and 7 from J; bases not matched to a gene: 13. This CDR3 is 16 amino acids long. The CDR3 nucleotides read TGTGCCAGCAGTTTCTCCCCCGGGACAGGGCCGCGGGAGCAGTACTTC. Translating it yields CASSFSPGTGPREQYF.

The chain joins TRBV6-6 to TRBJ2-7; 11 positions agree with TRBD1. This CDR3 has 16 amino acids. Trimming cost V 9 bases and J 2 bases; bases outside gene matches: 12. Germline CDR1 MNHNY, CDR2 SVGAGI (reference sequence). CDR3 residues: CASTGQGAKFPYEQYF. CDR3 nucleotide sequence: TGTGCCAGTACAGGACAGGGGGCAAAATTTCCCTACGAGCAGTACTTC.

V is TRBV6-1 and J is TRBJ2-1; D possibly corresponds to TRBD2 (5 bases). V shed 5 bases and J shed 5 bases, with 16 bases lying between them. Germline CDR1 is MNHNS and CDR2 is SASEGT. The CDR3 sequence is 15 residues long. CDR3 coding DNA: TGTGCCAGCAGTCCAACTGGGCTAGCCCACAATGAGCAGTTCTTC. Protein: CASSPTGLAHNEQFF.

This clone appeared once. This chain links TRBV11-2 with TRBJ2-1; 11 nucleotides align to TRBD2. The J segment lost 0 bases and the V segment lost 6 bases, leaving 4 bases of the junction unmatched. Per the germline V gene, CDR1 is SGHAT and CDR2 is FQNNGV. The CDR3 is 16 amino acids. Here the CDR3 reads CASRPTSGGSYNEQFF. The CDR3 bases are TGTGCCAGCAGGCCCACTAGCGGGGGCTCCTACAATGAGCAGTTCTTC.

CDR3 nucleotides: TGTGCCAGCAGCCTAAAGCCTGGGTTAAGCTCCTACAATGAGCAGTTCTTC. Its translation is CASSLKPGLSSYNEQFF. The rearrangement links TRBV5-6 to TRBJ2-1; D remains unclear. Germline V gives CDR1 SGHDT, CDR2 YYEEEE. The V end lost 4 bases, the J end lost 0 bases, and 17 bases lay between the germline ends. This CDR3 is 17 amino acids long.

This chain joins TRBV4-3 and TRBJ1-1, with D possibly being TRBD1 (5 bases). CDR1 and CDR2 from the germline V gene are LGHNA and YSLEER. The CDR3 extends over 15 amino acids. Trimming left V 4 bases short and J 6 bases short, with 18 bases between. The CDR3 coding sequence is TGCGCCAGCAGCCTCGAGGGAGGTGAACAGGCTGAAGCTTTCTTT. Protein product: CASSLEGGEQAEAFF.

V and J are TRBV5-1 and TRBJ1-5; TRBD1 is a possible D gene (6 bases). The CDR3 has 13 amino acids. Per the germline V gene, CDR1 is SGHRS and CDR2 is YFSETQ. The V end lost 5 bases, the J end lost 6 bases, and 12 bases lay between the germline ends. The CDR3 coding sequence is TGCGCCAGCAGTTTTACAGGGTCTCAGCCCCAGCATTTT. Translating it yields CASSFTGSQPQHF.

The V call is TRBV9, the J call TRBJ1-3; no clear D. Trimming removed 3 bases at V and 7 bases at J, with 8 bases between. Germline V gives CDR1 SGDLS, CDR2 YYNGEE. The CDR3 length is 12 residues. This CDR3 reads CASSALTNTIYF. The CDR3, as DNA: TGTGCCAGCAGCGCCCTGACGAACACCATATATTTT. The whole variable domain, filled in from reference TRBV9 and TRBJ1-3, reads DSGVTQTPKHLITATGQRVTLRCSPRSGDLSVYWYQQSLDQGLQFLIQYYNGEERAKGNILERFSAQQFPDLHSELNLSSLELGDSALYFCASSALTNTIYFGEGSWLTVV.

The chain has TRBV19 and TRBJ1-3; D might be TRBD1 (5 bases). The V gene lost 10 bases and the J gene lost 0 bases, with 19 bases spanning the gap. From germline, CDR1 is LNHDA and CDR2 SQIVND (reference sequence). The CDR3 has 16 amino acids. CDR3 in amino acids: CATHRQGLLSGNTIYF. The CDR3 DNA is TGTGCCACCCACAGGCAGGGACTCCTCTCTGGAAACACCATATATTTT.

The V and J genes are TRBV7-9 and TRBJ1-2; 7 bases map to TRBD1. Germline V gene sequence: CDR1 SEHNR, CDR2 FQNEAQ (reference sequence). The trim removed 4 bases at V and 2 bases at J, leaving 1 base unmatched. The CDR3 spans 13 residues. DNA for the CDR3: TGTGCCAGCAGCTGGACAGGCAACTATGGCTACACCTTC. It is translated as CASSWTGNYGYTF.

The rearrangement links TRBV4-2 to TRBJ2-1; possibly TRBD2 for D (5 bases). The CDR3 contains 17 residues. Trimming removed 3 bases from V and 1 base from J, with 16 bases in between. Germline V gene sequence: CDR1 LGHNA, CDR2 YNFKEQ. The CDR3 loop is CASSQRLSGPSYNEQFF. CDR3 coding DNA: TGTGCCAGCAGCCAGCGCCTGAGCGGCCCATCCTACAATGAGCAGTTCTTC.

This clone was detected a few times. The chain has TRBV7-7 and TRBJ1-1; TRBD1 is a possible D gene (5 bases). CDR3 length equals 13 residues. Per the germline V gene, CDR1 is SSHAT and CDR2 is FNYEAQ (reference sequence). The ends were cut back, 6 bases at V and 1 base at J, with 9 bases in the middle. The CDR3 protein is CASSPQENTEAFF. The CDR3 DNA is TGTGCCAGCAGTCCACAGGAGAACACTGAAGCTTTCTTT.

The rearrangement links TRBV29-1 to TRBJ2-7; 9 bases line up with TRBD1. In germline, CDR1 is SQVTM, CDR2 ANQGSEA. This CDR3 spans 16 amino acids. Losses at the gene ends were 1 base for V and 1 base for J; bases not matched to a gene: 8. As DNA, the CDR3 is TGCAGCGTTGAAGGCTTGGGGACAGGGTTTTCCTACGAGCAGTACTTC. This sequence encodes CSVEGLGTGFSYEQYF.

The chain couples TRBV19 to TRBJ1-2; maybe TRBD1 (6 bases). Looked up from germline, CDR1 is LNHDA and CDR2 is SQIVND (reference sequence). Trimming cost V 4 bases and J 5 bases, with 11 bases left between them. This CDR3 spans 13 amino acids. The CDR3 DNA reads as TGTGCCAGTAGTAGAGGGGGGAGATATGGCTACACCTTC. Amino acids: CASSRGGRYGYTF.

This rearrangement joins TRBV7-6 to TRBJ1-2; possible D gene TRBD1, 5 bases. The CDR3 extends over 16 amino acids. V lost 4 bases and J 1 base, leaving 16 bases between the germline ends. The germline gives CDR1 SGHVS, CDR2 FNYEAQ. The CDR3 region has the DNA TGTGCCAGCAGCTCCGGGGGAAAAGGGATTAACTATGGCTACACCTTC. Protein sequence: CASSSGGKGINYGYTF.

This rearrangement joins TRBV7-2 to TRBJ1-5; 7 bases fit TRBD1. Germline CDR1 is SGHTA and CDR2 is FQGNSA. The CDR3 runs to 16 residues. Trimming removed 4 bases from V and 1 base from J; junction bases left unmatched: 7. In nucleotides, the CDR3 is TGTGCCAGCAGCTCGTCGACAGGGCGCAGCAATCAGCCCCAGCATTTT. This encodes CASSSSTGRSNQPQHF.

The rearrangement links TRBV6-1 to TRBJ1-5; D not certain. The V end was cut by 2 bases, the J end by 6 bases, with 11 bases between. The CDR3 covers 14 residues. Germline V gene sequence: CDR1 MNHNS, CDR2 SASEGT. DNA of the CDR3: TGTGCCAGCAGTGAATTTATCGGTGGTCAGCCCCAGCATTTT. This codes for CASSEFIGGQPQHF.